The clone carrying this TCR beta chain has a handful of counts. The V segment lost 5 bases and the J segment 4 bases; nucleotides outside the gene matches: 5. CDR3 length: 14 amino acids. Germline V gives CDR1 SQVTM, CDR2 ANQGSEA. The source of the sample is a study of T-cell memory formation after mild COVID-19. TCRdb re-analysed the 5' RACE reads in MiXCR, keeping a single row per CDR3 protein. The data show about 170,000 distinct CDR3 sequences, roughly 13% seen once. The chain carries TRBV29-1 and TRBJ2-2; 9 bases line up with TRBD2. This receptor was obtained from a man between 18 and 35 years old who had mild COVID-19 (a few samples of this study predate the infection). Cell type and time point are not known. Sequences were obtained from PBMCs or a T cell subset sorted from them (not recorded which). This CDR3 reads CSVLTSGFTGELFF. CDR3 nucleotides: TGCAGCGTTTTGACTAGCGGATTCACCGGGGAGCTGTTTTTT.